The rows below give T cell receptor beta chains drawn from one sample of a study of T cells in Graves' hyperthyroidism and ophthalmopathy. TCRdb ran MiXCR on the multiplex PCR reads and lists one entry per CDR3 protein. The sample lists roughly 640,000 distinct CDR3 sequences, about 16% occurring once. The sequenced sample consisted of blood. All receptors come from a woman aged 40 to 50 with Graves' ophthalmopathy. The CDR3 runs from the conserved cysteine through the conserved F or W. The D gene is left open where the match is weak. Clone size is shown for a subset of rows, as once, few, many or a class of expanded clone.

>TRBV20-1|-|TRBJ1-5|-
TGCAGTGCTAGGTGGGGTAATAGCAATCAGCCCCAGCATTTT
CSARWGNSNQPQHF
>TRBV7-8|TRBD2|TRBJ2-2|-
TGTGCCAGCAGCTTAGCGGCTAGCGGGGGTAGCACCGGGGAGCTGTTTTTT
CASSLAASGGSTGELFF
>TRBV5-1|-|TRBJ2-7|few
TGCGCCAGCAGCTTGGACGGGGACGGATCCTACGAGCAGTACTTC
CASSLDGDGSYEQYF
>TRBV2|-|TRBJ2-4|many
TGTGCCAGCAGACGGGACACGGGGGTAGCCAAAAACATTCAGTACTTC
CASRRDTGVAKNIQYF
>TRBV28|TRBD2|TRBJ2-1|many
TGTGCCAGCAGTTCTGGGACTAGCGGGAGTTATCATGAGCAGTTCTTC
CASSSGTSGSYHEQFF
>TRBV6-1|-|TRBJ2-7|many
TGTGCCAGCTCCGGTCGGGGGCTAGCGGTCTCCTACGAGCAGTACTTC
CASSGRGLAVSYEQYF
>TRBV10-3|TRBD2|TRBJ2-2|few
TGTGCCATCAGTGACCTGGGACTAGCGTTCACCGGGGAGCTGTTTTTT
CAISDLGLAFTGELFF
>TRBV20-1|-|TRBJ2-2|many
TGCAGTGCTAGTGACCAGGTGAACACCGGGGAGCTGTTTTTT
CSASDQVNTGELFF
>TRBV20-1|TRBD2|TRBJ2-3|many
TGCAGTGCCCCCCCCGGGACTAGCGGGGCGGGAGATACGCAGTATTTT
CSAPPGTSGAGDTQYF
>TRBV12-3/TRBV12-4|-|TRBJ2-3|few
TGTGCCAGCAGTCCCGGGGACCACACAGATACGCAGTATTTT
CASSPGDHTDTQYF
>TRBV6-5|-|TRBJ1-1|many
TGTGCCAGCAGTTACTCCGACTGGCTTAACACTGAAGCTTTCTTT
CASSYSDWLNTEAFF
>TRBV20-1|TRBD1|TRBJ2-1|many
TGCAGTGCCCCGGGACAGGGGAGGAATGAGCAGTTCTTC
CSAPGQGRNEQFF
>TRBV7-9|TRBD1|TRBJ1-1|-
TGTGCCAGCAGCGCCCGACAGGGTTGGGCTGAAGCTTTCTTT
CASSARQGWAEAFF
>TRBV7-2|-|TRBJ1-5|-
TGTGCCAGCAGCTTAGGATATGATAGCAATCAGCCCCAGCATTTT
CASSLGYDSNQPQHF
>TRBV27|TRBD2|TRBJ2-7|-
TGTGCCAGCAGTCCCCGGGCGGGGGGATCCTACGAGCAGTACTTC
CASSPRAGGSYEQYF
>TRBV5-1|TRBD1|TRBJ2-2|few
TGCGCCAGCAGCACCACAGGGGGCCCGAACACCGGGGAGCTGTTTTTT
CASSTTGGPNTGELFF
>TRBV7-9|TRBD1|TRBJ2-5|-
TGTGCCAGCAGTTCTAGACAGGGACCAGAGACCCAGTACTTC
CASSSRQGPETQYF
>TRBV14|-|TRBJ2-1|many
TGTGCCAGCAGCTTCAGGGATGGTTTCAATGAGCAGTTCTTC
CASSFRDGFNEQFF
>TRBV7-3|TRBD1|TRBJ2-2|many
TGTGCCAGCAGTTATACAGGGGACACCGGGGAGCTGTTTTTT
CASSYTGDTGELFF
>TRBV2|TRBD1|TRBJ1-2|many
TGTGCCAGCAGTGAAGAGGGGACAGCCTATGGCTACACCTTC
CASSEEGTAYGYTF
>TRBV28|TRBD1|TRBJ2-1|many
TGTGCCAGCCGTCGACCGGGACAGGGCTACAATGAGCAGTTCTTC
CASRRPGQGYNEQFF
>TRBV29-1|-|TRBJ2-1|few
TGCAGCGTTCAAGAAAGCTCCTACAATGAGCAGTTCTTC
CSVQESSYNEQFF
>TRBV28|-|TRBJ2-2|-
TGTGCCAGCAGTTTCTCGTTTAATTCGCCGGGACCCGCGAACACCGGGGAGCTGTTTTTT
CASSFSFNSPGPANTGELFF
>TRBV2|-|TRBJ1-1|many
TGTGCCAGCAGGGGGGACGGTCCATGGGCTTTCTTT
CASRGDGPWAFF
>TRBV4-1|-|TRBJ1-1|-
TGCGCCAGCAGCCAAGAAATGGGACCGAACACTGAAGCTTTCTTT
CASSQEMGPNTEAFF
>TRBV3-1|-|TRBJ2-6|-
TGTACCAGCAGCCAAGCCGGGTCTGGGGCCAACGTCCTGACTTTC
CTSSQAGSGANVLTF
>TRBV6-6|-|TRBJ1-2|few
TGTGCCAGCAGTTACTCGTCAAGGGGCGATGGCTACACCTTC
CASSYSSRGDGYTF
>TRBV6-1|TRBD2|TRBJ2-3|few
TGTGCCAGCAGTGGCTCTAGCGGGAGGGCGGCAGATACGCAGTATTTT
CASSGSSGRAADTQYF
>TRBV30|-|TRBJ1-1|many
TGTGCCTGGAGCTTAAACACTGAAGCTTTCTTT
CAWSLNTEAFF
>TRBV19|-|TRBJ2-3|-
TGTGCCAGTAGTATAGGTGGAGCAAGTGCAGATACGCAGTATTTT
CASSIGGASADTQYF
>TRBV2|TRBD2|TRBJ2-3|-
TGTGCCAGCAGTGAAGCCTTAGCGGGGGGGAACAGGTATTTT
CASSEALAGGNRYF
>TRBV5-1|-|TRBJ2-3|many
TGCGCCAGCAGCTTGCTAGTTTGGGGGAGTGACTTAGATACGCAGTATTTT
CASSLLVWGSDLDTQYF
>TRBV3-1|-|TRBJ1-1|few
TGTGCCAGCAGCCAAGGACACGGGGTGGGTACTGAAGCTTTCTTT
CASSQGHGVGTEAFF
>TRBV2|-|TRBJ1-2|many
TGTGCCAGCAGTGAGGGGGGTTTGGGCGGCTACACCTTC
CASSEGGLGGYTF
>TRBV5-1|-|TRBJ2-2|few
TGCGCCAGCAGCTTGGTGCACCCGAACACCGGGGAGCTGTTTTTT
CASSLVHPNTGELFF
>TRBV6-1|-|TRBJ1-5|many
TGTGCCAGCAGTTATAAGGCCCGGAGAAATCAGCCCCAGCATTTT
CASSYKARRNQPQHF
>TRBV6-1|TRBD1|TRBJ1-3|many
TGTGCCAGCATAGATCCTGGACAGGGCGCTCCGGCAGGCTCTGGAAACACCATATATTTT
CASIDPGQGAPAGSGNTIYF
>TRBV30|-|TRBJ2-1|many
TGTGCCTGGAGCCCAGGGACCGAGCAGTTCTTC
CAWSPGTEQFF
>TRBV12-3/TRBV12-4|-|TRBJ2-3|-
TGTGCCAGCAGCCCGGAGGGGGCTAACACAGATACGCAGTATTTT
CASSPEGANTDTQYF
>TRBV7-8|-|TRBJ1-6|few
TGTGCCAGCAGCAAGACGGGGGGGATACGCCCCACGAATTCACCCCTCCACTTT
CASSKTGGIRPTNSPLHF
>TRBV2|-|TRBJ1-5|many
TGTGCCAGCAGTGCTACAGGCCTAATGGGGTATCAGCCCCAGCATTTT
CASSATGLMGYQPQHF